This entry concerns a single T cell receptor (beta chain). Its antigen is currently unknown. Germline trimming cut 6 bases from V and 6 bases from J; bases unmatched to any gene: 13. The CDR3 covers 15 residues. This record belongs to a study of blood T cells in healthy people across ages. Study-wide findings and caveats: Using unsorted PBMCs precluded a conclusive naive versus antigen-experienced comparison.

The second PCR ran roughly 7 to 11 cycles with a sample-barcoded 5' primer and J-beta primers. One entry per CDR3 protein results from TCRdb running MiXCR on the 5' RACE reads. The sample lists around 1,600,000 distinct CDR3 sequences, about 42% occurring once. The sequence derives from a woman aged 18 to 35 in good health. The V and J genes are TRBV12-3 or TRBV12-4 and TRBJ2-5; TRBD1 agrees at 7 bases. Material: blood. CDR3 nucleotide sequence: TGTGCCAGCAGCCCCTCCAAAGGGACAGTCCAGACCCAGTACTTC. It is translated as CASSPSKGTVQTQYF.